The TCR beta chain described here comes from a study of shared clonotypes between healthy human individuals. Study findings and constraints: Clonotype sharing among donors, it was expected, would be affected by sequencing depth.

At deep level, the assay was performed. 200 to 250 ng DNA, about 30,000 T cell genomes, went into each sorted-subset replicate PCR. Clones were read by immunoSEQ multiplex PCR, and TCRdb kept only the in-frame ones, dropping some. The sample consists of 650,000 to 800,000 clones, 72% of them appearing once. The CDR3 spans 13 residues. Comments on this clone: No antigen is known for it.

The V and J genes are TRBV12-2 and TRBJ2-7. TRBV12-2 is a documented pseudogene. The receptor was isolated from a woman in her thirties in good health. The material sequenced was memory CD4+ T cells sorted from blood. Subset indicated: CD45RA-negative fraction. Here the CDR3 reads CASRLADLYEQYF. CDR3 DNA: TGTGCAAGTCGCCTAGCGGACCTTTACGAGCAGTACTTC.